This T cell receptor (beta chain) derives from a study of OX40 agonist ivuxolimab in advanced cancers. Overall study results and limits: It was also the case that some nonresponders had low normalized T-cell clonal expansion.

The CDR3 spans 14 residues. V lost 0 bases and J lost 4, with 7 bases in between. Germline V CDR1 and CDR2: MNHEY, SVGAGI. The method was immunoSEQ multiplex PCR; TCRdb's version includes in-frame clones alone and lacks a portion of them. The sample has around 64,000 clones; roughly 80% are singletons. Points on this clone: The antigen remains undetermined.

The chain joins TRBV6-5 to TRBJ1-5; no clear D gene. The sequencing used CD4+ or CD8+ T cells sorted from blood, collected in a trial of the OX40 agonist ivuxolimab. The clonotype originates from an adult with an advanced solid tumor such as melanoma, head and neck, liver or kidney cancer. In DNA form, the CDR3 reads TGTGCCAGCAGTTACTCCTCGGGGAATCAGCCCCAGCATTTT. Protein sequence: CASSYSSGNQPQHF.